Listed below are T cell receptor beta chains from one sample, sequenced in a study of blood T cell repertoires in COVID-19. TCRdb's table, derived via immunoSEQ multiplex PCR, lists solely in-frame clones and lacks some. The table shows roughly 230,000 clones, with 80% to 90% occurring only once. Material: PBMCs or T cells enriched from blood (not recorded which). The receptors originated from a young man in a cohort exposed to, infected with or recovered from COVID-19 (not recorded which). Each CDR3 is given without its conserved first and last residue. A D gene is named only where the DNA matches it firmly.

V: TRBV19; J: TRBJ2-7; D: TRBD1; CDR3: ASSAGQGFGSYEQY
V: TRBV11-2; J: TRBJ2-3; D: TRBD2; CDR3: ASSPGPWLADPDTQY
V: TRBV4-2; J: TRBJ2-3; D: TRBD1; CDR3: ASSLMPPGQGQTDTQY
V: TRBV5-8; J: TRBJ2-1; D: TRBD2; CDR3: ASSLETSGNEQF
V: TRBV28; J: TRBJ2-7; D: TRBD2; CDR3: ASTTSSGSTYEQY
V: TRBV9; J: TRBJ1-1; D: TRBD1; CDR3: ASSVYGTAGHLEAF
V: TRBV9; J: TRBJ2-2; D: TRBD2; CDR3: ASSAYSGTTGELF
V: TRBV28; J: TRBJ1-3; D: -; CDR3: ASRSGSSSGNTIY
V: TRBV27; J: TRBJ2-5; D: -; CDR3: ASRVGLGSETQY
V: TRBV28; J: TRBJ2-2; D: TRBD1; CDR3: ASSFRTGQAGELF